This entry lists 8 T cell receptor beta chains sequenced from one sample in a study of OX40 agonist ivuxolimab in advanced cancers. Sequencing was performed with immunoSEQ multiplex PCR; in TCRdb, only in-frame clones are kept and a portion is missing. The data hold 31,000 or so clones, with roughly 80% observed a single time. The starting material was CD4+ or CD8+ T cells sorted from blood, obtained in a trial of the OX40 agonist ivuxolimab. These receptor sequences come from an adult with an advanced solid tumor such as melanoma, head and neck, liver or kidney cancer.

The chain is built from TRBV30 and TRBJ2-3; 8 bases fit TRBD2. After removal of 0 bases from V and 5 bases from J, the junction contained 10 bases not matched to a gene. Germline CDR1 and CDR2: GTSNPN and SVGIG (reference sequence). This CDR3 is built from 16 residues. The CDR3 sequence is CAWSVQTGGRQDTQYF. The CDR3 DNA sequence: TGTGCCTGGAGTGTACAAACGGGGGGGCGTCAAGATACGCAGTATTTT.

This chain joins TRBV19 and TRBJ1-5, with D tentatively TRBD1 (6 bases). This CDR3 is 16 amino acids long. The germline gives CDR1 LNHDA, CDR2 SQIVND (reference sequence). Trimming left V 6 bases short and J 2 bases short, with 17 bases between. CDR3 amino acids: CASSLLQGDGNQPQHF. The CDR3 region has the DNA TGTGCCAGTAGCTTATTACAGGGCGATGGCAATCAGCCCCAGCATTTT.

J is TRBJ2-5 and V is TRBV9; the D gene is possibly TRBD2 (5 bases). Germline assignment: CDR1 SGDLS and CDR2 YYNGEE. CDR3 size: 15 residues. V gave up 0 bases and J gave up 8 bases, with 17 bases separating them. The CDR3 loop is CASSVALGGGGTQYF. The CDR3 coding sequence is TGTGCCAGCAGCGTAGCTTTGGGTGGAGGAGGAACCCAGTACTTC.

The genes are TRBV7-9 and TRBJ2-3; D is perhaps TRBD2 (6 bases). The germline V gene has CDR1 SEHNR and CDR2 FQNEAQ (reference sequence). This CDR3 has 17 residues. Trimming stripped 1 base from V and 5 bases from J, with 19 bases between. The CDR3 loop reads CASSLEVSETGVDTQYF. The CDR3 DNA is TGTGCCAGCAGCTTAGAGGTATCGGAAACGGGGGTAGATACGCAGTATTTT.

The CDR3, as DNA: TGTGCCAGCAGTTCGGGACGGCCCAATGAGCAGTTCTTC. As protein: CASSSGRPNEQFF. This chain links TRBV7-2 with TRBJ2-1, with D tentatively TRBD1 or TRBD2 (5 bases each). Germline V gene lookup returns CDR1 SGHTA and CDR2 FQGNSA. V dropped 6 bases and J dropped 6 bases, with 12 bases sitting between them. The CDR3 extends over 13 amino acids.

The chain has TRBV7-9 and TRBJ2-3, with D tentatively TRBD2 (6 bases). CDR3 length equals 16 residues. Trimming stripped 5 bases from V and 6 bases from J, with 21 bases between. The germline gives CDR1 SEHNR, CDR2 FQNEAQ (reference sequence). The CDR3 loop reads CASSPNRDSPVDTQYF. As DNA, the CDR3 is TGTGCCAGCAGCCCCAACCGGGACTCCCCAGTCGATACGCAGTATTTT. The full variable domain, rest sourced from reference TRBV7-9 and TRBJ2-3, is DTGVSQNPRHKITKRGQNVTFRCDPISEHNRLYWYRQTLGQGPEFLTYFQNEAQLEKSRLLSDRFSAERPKGSFSTLEIQRTEQGDSAMYLCASSPNRDSPVDTQYFGPGTRLTVL.

CDR3 nucleotide sequence: TGTGCCAGCTCACCACTCGACACAGCTAACTATGGCTACACCTTC. The encoded protein is CASSPLDTANYGYTF. V is TRBV18 and J is TRBJ1-2; D is unresolved. Per germline, CDR1 KGHSH and CDR2 LQKENI. This CDR3 has 15 residues. Trimming pared 1 base from V and 0 bases from J, leaving 9 bases between.

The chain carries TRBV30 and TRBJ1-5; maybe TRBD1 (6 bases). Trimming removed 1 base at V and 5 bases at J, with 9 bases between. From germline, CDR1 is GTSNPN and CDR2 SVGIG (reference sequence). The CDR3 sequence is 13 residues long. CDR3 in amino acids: CAWSAGQHQPQHF. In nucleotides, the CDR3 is TGTGCCTGGAGTGCCGGACAGCATCAGCCCCAGCATTTT.